These 6 T cell receptor beta chains share one sample of origin, sequenced in a study of cytomegalovirus exposure and HLA in healthy donors. Sequencing was performed with immunoSEQ multiplex PCR; in TCRdb, only in-frame clones are kept and a portion is missing. In the table there are tens of thousands of clones, around 97% of which are singletons. Sequenced material: PBMCs. These receptors originate from a woman younger than 35 in good health and CMV-seropositive.

This clone has more than one count but fewer than ten. The germline gene is not matched at one end of the junction; a read error may be the cause. J is TRBJ1-1 and V is TRBV28, with 7 bases aligning to TRBD1. Germline V CDR1 and CDR2: MDHEN, SYDVKM. The CDR3 consists of 14 residues. The CDR3 nucleotides read TGTGCGACCACGAGACAGGGCTCCGTCCCGCTTTTCCCCTTT. Amino acid sequence: CATTRQGSVPLFPF.

The J gene is TRBJ2-2, the V gene TRBV27; D ambiguous. This CDR3 spans 16 amino acids. V lost 2 bases to trimming and J lost 6 bases, with 16 bases between them. CDR1 is MNHEY and CDR2 is SMNVEV in the germline V gene (reference sequence). The CDR3 DNA is TGTGCCAGCAGTTTAGGTACTGGGTTAGCTCCCGGGGAGCTGTTTTTT. Translating gives CASSLGTGLAPGELFF.

This rearrangement joins TRBV29-1 to TRBJ1-1; D is unclear. The CDR3 loop spans 12 amino acids. V lost 4 bases, J lost 4 bases, and 10 bases lay in between. Germline CDR1 reads SQVTM; CDR2 reads ANQGSEA. The CDR3 region is CSVGMTGTEAFF. CDR3 DNA: TGCAGCGTTGGAATGACGGGCACTGAAGCTTTCTTT. The variable domain in full, completed from reference TRBV29-1 and TRBJ1-1, reads SAVISQKPSRDICQRGTSLTIQCQVDSQVTMMFWYRQQPGQSLTLIATANQGSEATYESGFVIDKFPISRPNLTFSTLTVSNMSPEDSSIYLCSVGMTGTEAFFGQGTRLTVV.

This chain uses TRBV2 with TRBJ2-4; TRBD1 might be the D (6 bases). Germline values: CDR1 SNHLY, CDR2 FYNNEI. CDR3 length: 17 residues. Between the trimmed V and J ends, which lost 3 bases and 2 bases, there was a span of 17 bases. DNA for the CDR3: TGTGCCAGCAGTGATACGGGCCAGGGGTGGACCAAAAACATTCAGTACTTC. Its protein product is CASSDTGQGWTKNIQYF.

The rearrangement links TRBV28 to TRBJ1-2, with D uncertain. Trimming removed 2 bases at V and 4 bases at J, with 14 bases between. CDR3 length: 15 amino acids. Germline assignment: CDR1 MDHEN and CDR2 SYDVKM. CDR3 in DNA: TGTGCCAGCAGTTTAGGCCGTCCCCTCTTCTATGGCTACACCTTC. The encoded protein is CASSLGRPLFYGYTF.

The chain employs TRBV27 and TRBJ2-7; 8 positions match TRBD1. With V trimmed by 6 bases and J by 3 bases, 4 bases remained unmatched. This CDR3 has 13 amino acids. Germline V gene sequence: CDR1 MNHEY, CDR2 SMNVEV (reference sequence). The CDR3 bases are TGTGCCAGCAGCCCTGGGACAGGCTACGAGCAGTACTTC. This encodes CASSPGTGYEQYF.